This TCR beta chain was obtained from a study of cytomegalovirus exposure and HLA in healthy donors. General study findings and limits: The authors later linked a missense DCLRE1C variant to TCR beta V- and J-gene trimming. Productive rates of about 87% or about 30% were seen for most TCR beta V segments in an earlier analysis.

This clone was seen a single time. Its antigen is not identified. With 0 bases removed from V and 3 bases from J, the gap between germline ends came to 8 bases. CDR1 and CDR2 from the germline V gene are MGHRA and YSYEKL. The CDR3 is 14 amino acids. Use of 60 Vbeta and 13 Jbeta primers characterized the PCR. The table came from immunoSEQ multiplex PCR; TCRdb's copy has only in-frame clones and leaves some out. The table has approximately 99,000 clones, roughly 73% seen once. The rearrangement uses TRBV4-1 and TRBJ1-1, with D unclear. The sample was PBMCs. This clonotype was obtained from a man between 35 and 55 years old in good health and CMV-seronegative. This chain's CDR3 is CASSQDWEDTEAFF. CDR3 in DNA: TGCGCCAGCAGCCAAGACTGGGAGGACACTGAAGCTTTCTTT.